This passage covers 4 T cell receptor beta chains from one sample sequenced in a study of blood T cell repertoires in COVID-19. The method was immunoSEQ multiplex PCR; TCRdb's version includes in-frame clones alone and lacks a portion of them. The table records a few hundred thousand clones, roughly 86% of them present only once. What was sequenced was PBMCs or T cells enriched from blood (not recorded which). These receptors were taken from a man between 18 and 29 years old with acute COVID-19.

J is TRBJ2-1 and V is TRBV6-5; a weak D match, TRBD2 (6 bases). Germline loops: CDR1 MNHEY, CDR2 SVGAGI. The CDR3 spans 14 residues. The V end lost 6 bases, the J end lost 5 bases, and 14 bases lay between the germline ends. CDR3 bases: TGTGCCAGCAGCCGGGACTCGATAGACAATGAGCAGTTCTTC. Amino acid sequence: CASSRDSIDNEQFF.

The chain recombines TRBV27 with TRBJ2-2, with no clear D. There are 13 residues in the CDR3. The V and J ends lost 3 bases and 1 base respectively, with 3 bases between them. Germline CDR1 and CDR2: MNHEY and SMNVEV (reference sequence). CDR3 sequence: CASSFQNTGELFF. DNA for the CDR3: TGTGCCAGCAGTTTCCAGAACACCGGGGAGCTGTTTTTT.

The CDR3 loop is CASSVNRGWGTDTQYF. CDR3 DNA: TGTGCCAGCAGTGTAAACAGGGGATGGGGGACAGATACGCAGTATTTT. The chain is built from TRBV27 and TRBJ2-3; 7 positions agree with TRBD1. This CDR3 comprises 16 residues. V was clipped by 5 bases and J by 3 bases; unmatched bases: 11. The germline V gene encodes CDR1 MNHEY and CDR2 SMNVEV (reference sequence).

The chain has TRBV7-6 and TRBJ2-1; maybe TRBD2 (6 bases). This CDR3 has 14 residues. V shed 5 bases and J shed 2 bases, with 10 bases lying between them. Germline CDR1 is SGHVS and CDR2 is FNYEAQ. Written as DNA, the CDR3 is TGTGCCAGCAGCCCTGGAGGGGCCTACAATGAGCAGTTCTTC. It yields the protein CASSPGGAYNEQFF.